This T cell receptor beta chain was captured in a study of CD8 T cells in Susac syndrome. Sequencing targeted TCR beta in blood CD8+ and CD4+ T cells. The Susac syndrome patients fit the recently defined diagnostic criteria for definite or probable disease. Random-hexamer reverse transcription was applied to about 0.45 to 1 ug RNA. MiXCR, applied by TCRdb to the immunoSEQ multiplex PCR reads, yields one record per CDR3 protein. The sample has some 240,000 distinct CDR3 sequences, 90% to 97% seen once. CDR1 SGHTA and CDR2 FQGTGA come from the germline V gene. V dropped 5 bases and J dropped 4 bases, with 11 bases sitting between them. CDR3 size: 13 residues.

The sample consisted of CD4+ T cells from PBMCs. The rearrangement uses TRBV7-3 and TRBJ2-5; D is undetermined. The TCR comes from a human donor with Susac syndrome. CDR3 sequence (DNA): TGTGCCAGCAGCCGGAGTAAGACAGAGACCCAGTACTTC. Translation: CASSRSKTETQYF.